The 21 T cell receptor beta chains below all came from one sample that was sequenced in a study of cytomegalovirus exposure and HLA in healthy donors. A multiplex PCR was run with 60 Vbeta primers and 13 Jbeta primers. Some clones are missing from TCRdb's copy, which holds only in-frame ones; the method was immunoSEQ multiplex PCR. The table records roughly 200,000 clones, 65% to 80% of them present only once. The sample taken for sequencing was PBMCs. Receptor source: a woman aged 25 to 39 in good health and CMV-seropositive.

The rearrangement uses TRBV5-8 and TRBJ1-1; 7 bases are a match to TRBD1. CDR3 length equals 12 residues. With V trimmed by 4 bases and J by 11 bases, 8 bases remained unmatched. Germline CDR1 SGHTS, CDR2 YDEGEE. In DNA, the CDR3 is TGTGCCAGCAGCCCAGGGGGAGTGGAGGCTTTCTTT. Encoded protein: CASSPGGVEAFF. The full variable domain, rest sourced from reference TRBV5-8 and TRBJ1-1, is EAGVTQSPTHLIKTRGQQATLRCSPISGHTSVYWYQQALGLGLQFLLWYDEGEERNRGNFPPRFSGRQFPNYSSELNVNALELEDSALYLCASSPGGVEAFFGQGTRLTVV.

This clone was observed a single time. The chain joins TRBV6-5 to TRBJ2-7, with 7 bases matching TRBD2. Germline CDR1 reads MNHEY; CDR2 reads SVGAGI. The J segment lost 5 bases and the V segment lost 5 bases, leaving 12 bases of the junction unmatched. The CDR3 loop spans 15 amino acids. The CDR3 coding sequence is TGTGCCAGCAGTCAGAGCGGGACCTCCTTCCACGAGCAGTACTTC. Protein sequence: CASSQSGTSFHEQYF.

The V call is TRBV5-5, the J call TRBJ1-2; D might be TRBD1 (6 bases). Germline CDR1 SGHKS, CDR2 YYEKEE (reference sequence). The V gene lost 3 bases and the J gene lost 8 bases, with 14 bases spanning the gap. This CDR3 contains 13 residues. CDR3 loop: CASSSTRGGGYTF. Written as DNA, the CDR3 is TGTGCCAGCAGCTCAACCAGGGGTGGAGGCTACACCTTC.

The genes are TRBV19 and TRBJ2-1; D may be TRBD1 (5 bases). Trimming shortened V by 3 bases and J by 0 bases, and 9 bases separated the two germline ends. This CDR3 spans 15 amino acids. Germline loops: CDR1 LNHDA, CDR2 SQIVND (reference sequence). CDR3 sequence reads: CASSIGHGSYNEQFF. In DNA, the CDR3 is TGTGCCAGTAGTATCGGACACGGCTCCTACAATGAGCAGTTCTTC.

The chain is built from TRBV7-8 and TRBJ2-7; 8 bases are shared with TRBD2. Germline assignment: CDR1 SGHVS and CDR2 FQNEAQ. V was clipped by 5 bases and J by 1 base; unmatched bases: 7. The CDR3 runs 15 residues. CDR3 DNA: TGTGCCAGCAGCGACGGGATAGCGGGGTCCTACGAGCAGTACTTC. Translated, it gives CASSDGIAGSYEQYF.

V is TRBV5-4 and J is TRBJ2-7; TRBD2 matches 8 bases. V was pared by 4 bases and J by 6 bases, with 15 bases of the junction left unmatched. Germline CDR1 reads SGHNT; CDR2 reads YYREEE (reference sequence). CDR3 length: 16 amino acids. CDR3 DNA: TGTGCCAGCAGCGGGGGAGGAGCGGGAGTCTCCCGCGAGCAGTACTTC. This sequence encodes CASSGGGAGVSREQYF. Full variable domain (remainder filled in from reference TRBV5-4 and TRBJ2-7): ETGVTQSPTHLIKTRGQQVTLRCSSQSGHNTVSWYQQALGQGPQFIFQYYREEENGRGNFPPRFSGLQFPNYSSELNVNALELDDSALYLCASSGGGAGVSREQYFGPGTRLTVT.

The chain employs TRBV11-2 and TRBJ1-1, with a weak D call TRBD1 (5 bases). Germline CDR1 SGHAT, CDR2 FQNNGV. Trimming shortened V by 4 bases and J by 3 bases, and 12 bases separated the two germline ends. This CDR3 is 14 amino acids long. The DNA for the CDR3 is TGTGCCAGCAGCTCAAAAGGGACTTACACTGAAGCTTTCTTT. Amino acids: CASSSKGTYTEAFF. Together with reference TRBV11-2 and TRBJ1-1, the CDR3 gives the full variable domain: EAGVAQSPRYKIIEKRQSVAFWCNPISGHATLYWYQQILGQGPKLLIQFQNNGVVDDSQLPKDRFSAERLKGVDSTLKIQPAKLEDSAVYLCASSSKGTYTEAFFGQGTRLTVV.

The sample holds a few counts of this clone. At one end the junction does not follow the germline gene, possibly because of a read error. V gene TRBV4-1 combines with J gene TRBJ2-7, with D perhaps TRBD2 (6 bases). From germline, CDR1 is MGHRA and CDR2 YSYEKL. The CDR3 runs to 16 residues. CDR3 protein: CASSQFSGDVVNEQYF. CDR3 nucleotide sequence: TGTGCCAGCAGCCAATTTAGCGGCGACGTCGTCAACGAGCAGTACTTC.

This rearrangement joins TRBV7-9 to TRBJ1-3, with 7 bases identical to TRBD1. The germline V gene encodes CDR1 SEHNR and CDR2 FQNEAQ (reference sequence). V trimming: 2 bases; J trimming: 1 base; junction bases outside the gene matches: 2. The CDR3 spans 15 residues. The CDR3 region has the DNA TGTGCCAGCAGCTTACTCAGGGGGTCTGGAAACACCATATATTTT. It codes for CASSLLRGSGNTIYF.

A single count supports this clone. V gene TRBV9 combines with J gene TRBJ2-5, with a weak D call TRBD2 (6 bases). Germline loops: CDR1 SGDLS, CDR2 YYNGEE. V was clipped by 2 bases and J by 2 bases, with 16 bases between them. CDR3 size: 16 residues. The CDR3 DNA is TGTGCCAGCAGCGTTGGCGGGATTGGGGGACAAGAGACCCAGTACTTC. Translated, it gives CASSVGGIGGQETQYF. The full variable domain, rest sourced from reference TRBV9 and TRBJ2-5, is DSGVTQTPKHLITATGQRVTLRCSPRSGDLSVYWYQQSLDQGLQFLIQYYNGEERAKGNILERFSAQQFPDLHSELNLSSLELGDSALYFCASSVGGIGGQETQYFGPGTRLLVL.

The chain joins TRBV27 to TRBJ1-1; D ambiguous. The length of the CDR3 is 14 residues. In germline, CDR1 is MNHEY, CDR2 SMNVEV (reference sequence). The V and J ends lost 5 bases and 4 bases respectively, with 14 bases between them. Written as DNA, the CDR3 is TGTGCCAGCAGTCAGGTCCCGGGAGGCACTGAAGCTTTCTTT. Protein: CASSQVPGGTEAFF.

This CDR3 is CASSPQQWTGELFF. The CDR3 nucleotides are TGTGCCAGCAGTCCCCAACAGTGGACCGGGGAGCTGTTTTTT. The chain joins TRBV6-5 to TRBJ2-2; D not certain. CDR3 length: 14 residues. CDR1 is MNHEY, CDR2 SVGAGI, per germline. The V gene lost 5 bases and the J gene lost 5 bases, with 12 bases spanning the gap.

The chain joins TRBV10-1 to TRBJ2-7; the D gene is possibly TRBD1 (6 bases). With 3 bases removed from V and 7 bases from J, the gap between germline ends came to 13 bases. The CDR3 sequence is 13 residues long. Germline V gene sequence: CDR1 WNHNN, CDR2 SYGVQD (reference sequence). The CDR3 is CASSEQGSGEQYF. In DNA, the CDR3 is TGCGCCAGCAGTGAACAGGGATCGGGAGAGCAGTACTTC.

The gene calls are TRBV28 and TRBJ2-7; D remains ambiguous. Trimming took off 2 bases at V and 0 bases at J, with 14 bases between the two ends. The germline CDR1 and CDR2 sequences are MDHEN and SYDVKM. This CDR3 comprises 16 residues. The CDR3 protein is CASSLTMGRNSYEQYF. CDR3 in DNA: TGTGCCAGCAGTTTAACCATGGGCAGGAACTCCTACGAGCAGTACTTC.

This clone came up once. V and J are TRBV10-3 and TRBJ2-1, with 13 bases lining up with TRBD2. Looked up from germline, CDR1 is ENHRY and CDR2 is SYGVKD. The CDR3 runs to 15 residues. V trimming: 0 bases; J trimming: 9 bases; junction bases outside the gene matches: 2. Written as DNA, the CDR3 is TGTGCCATCAGTGAGTCGACTAGCGGGGGGCCTGAGCAGTTCTTC. It yields the protein CAISESTSGGPEQFF.

CDR3: CASSTGLRTEQYF. The CDR3 DNA sequence: TGTGCCAGCAGCACGGGACTGCGGACGGAGCAGTACTTC. This sequence joins TRBV7-6 and TRBJ2-7; tentatively, D is TRBD2 (6 bases). CDR1 and CDR2 (germline): SGHVS, FNYEAQ. The CDR3 has 13 amino acids. Trimming shortened V by 5 bases and J by 7 bases, and 15 bases separated the two germline ends.

The genes are TRBV11-3 and TRBJ2-7, with 8 positions matching TRBD2. The CDR3 length is 14 residues. The germline gives CDR1 SGHNT, CDR2 YENEEA. J was trimmed by 2 bases and V by 5 bases; bases with no gene match: 5. This chain's CDR3 is CASSPTSGPYEQYF. In DNA form, the CDR3 reads TGTGCCAGCAGCCCCACTAGCGGTCCCTACGAGCAGTACTTC.

V and J are TRBV6-1 and TRBJ2-7, with 7 bases lining up with TRBD1. Germline CDR1 MNHNS, CDR2 SASEGT. This CDR3 is built from 15 residues. V lost 6 bases and J lost 3; bases outside the gene matches: 11. The CDR3 DNA follows: TGTGCCAGCAGGGACTTCCCGGGACAGCTCTACGAGCAGTACTTC. As protein: CASRDFPGQLYEQYF.

This chain connects TRBV4-3 to TRBJ2-7; 8 bases align to TRBD1. This CDR3 spans 17 amino acids. The germline V gene encodes CDR1 LGHNA and CDR2 YSLEER. With V trimmed by 0 bases and J by 1 base, 8 bases remained unmatched. CDR3 sequence: CASSQDLKGTGSYEQYF. The CDR3, as DNA: TGCGCCAGCAGCCAAGATCTTAAGGGGACAGGATCCTACGAGCAGTACTTC.

This chain uses TRBV10-1 with TRBJ2-3; D ambiguous. The CDR3 is 13 residues long. Trimming shortened V by 0 bases and J by 5 bases, and 6 bases separated the two germline ends. Germline V gives CDR1 WNHNN, CDR2 SYGVQD (reference sequence). The CDR3 DNA sequence: TGCGCCAGCAGTGAGTCGGTGAGAGATACGCAGTATTTT. Translating gives CASSESVRDTQYF.

J is TRBJ2-1 and V is TRBV11-2; 9 positions agree with TRBD2. V lost 4 bases, J lost 3 bases, and 10 bases stayed unmatched. The CDR3 is 17 amino acids. Germline V gene sequence: CDR1 SGHAT, CDR2 FQNNGV. CDR3 in DNA: TGTGCCAGCAGCTACGGCGGGGGGGCCAGGAGCTACAATGAGCAGTTCTTC. Protein product: CASSYGGGARSYNEQFF.